The entry below describes one T cell receptor beta chain. The record originates from a study of beta chain features in type 1 diabetes. TCRB transcripts that were expressed got sequenced, as all of the isolated RNA had been reverse transcribed. The repertoire was sequenced with immunoSEQ multiplex PCR; TCRdb's copy has only in-frame clones and lacks some. Of about 350,000 clones in the sample, roughly 21% were seen once. Germline CDR1 SQVTM, CDR2 ANQGSEA. V was clipped by 6 bases and J by 2 bases, with 13 bases between them. The CDR3 has 13 amino acids. The V gene is TRBV29-1, the J gene TRBJ2-5, with TRBD1 as a possible D gene (6 bases). Sequences were obtained from naive CD4+ T cells from blood. The sequence was obtained from a young woman in good health. DNA for the CDR3: TGCAGCGTCGGTTCAGGGGTGCAAGAGACCCAGTACTTC. Translation: CSVGSGVQETQYF. Based on the CDR3 plus reference TRBV29-1 and TRBJ2-5, the full variable domain is SAVISQKPSRDICQRGTSLTIQCQVDSQVTMMFWYRQQPGQSLTLIATANQGSEATYESGFVIDKFPISRPNLTFSTLTVSNMSPEDSSIYLCSVGSGVQETQYFGPGTRLLVL.